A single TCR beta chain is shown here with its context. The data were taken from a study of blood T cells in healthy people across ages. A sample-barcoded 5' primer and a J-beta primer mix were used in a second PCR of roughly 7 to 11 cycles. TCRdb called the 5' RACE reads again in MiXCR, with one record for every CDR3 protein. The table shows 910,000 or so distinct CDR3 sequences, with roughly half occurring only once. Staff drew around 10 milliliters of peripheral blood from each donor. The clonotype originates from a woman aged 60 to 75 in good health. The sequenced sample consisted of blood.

CDR3 sequence (DNA): TGTGCCAGCTCACCCGTGGCCCTGGGAGGCGAGCAGTACTTC. Encoded protein: CASSPVALGGEQYF. The chain joins TRBV18 to TRBJ2-7, with D possibly TRBD2 on 6 matching bases. The V and J ends lost 3 bases and 6 bases respectively, with 15 bases between them. CDR1 and CDR2 (germline): KGHSH, LQKENI. The CDR3 has 14 amino acids. Together with reference TRBV18 and TRBJ2-7, the CDR3 gives the full variable domain: NAGVMQNPRHLVRRRGQEARLRCSPMKGHSHVYWYRQLPEEGLKFMVYLQKENIIDESGMPKERFSAEFPKEGPSILRIQQVVRGDSAAYFCASSPVALGGEQYFGPGTRLTVT.